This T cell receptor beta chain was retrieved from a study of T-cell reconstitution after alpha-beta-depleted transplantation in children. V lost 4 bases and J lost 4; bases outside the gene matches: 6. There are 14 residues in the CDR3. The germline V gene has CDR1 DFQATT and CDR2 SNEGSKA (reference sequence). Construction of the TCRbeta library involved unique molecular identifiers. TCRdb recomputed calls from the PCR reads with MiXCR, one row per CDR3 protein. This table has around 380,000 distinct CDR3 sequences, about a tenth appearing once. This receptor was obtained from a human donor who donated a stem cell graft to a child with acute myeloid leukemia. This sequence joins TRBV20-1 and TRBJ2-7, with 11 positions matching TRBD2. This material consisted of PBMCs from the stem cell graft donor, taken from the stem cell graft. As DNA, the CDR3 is TGCAGTGCTACGTCTAGCGGGAGGAGGTACGAGCAGTACTTC. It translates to CSATSSGRRYEQYF.